The rows below give T cell receptor beta chains drawn from one sample of a study of blood T cell repertoires in COVID-19. Only in-frame clones appear in the TCRdb table, and some are missing; sequencing was by immunoSEQ multiplex PCR. This sample carries roughly 260,000 clones, about 88% of them seen once, and the ten largest clones take roughly 10%. Sequencing used peripheral blood. These receptors were collected from a woman aged 25 to 39 with COVID-19, enrolled during active disease. Each CDR3 is given with its conserved first and last residue. The D gene is left open where the match is weak. Some rows mark clone size as missing; the rest say once, few, many or name a class of expanded clone.

clone_size | j_call | v_call | d_call | cdr3_nt | cdr3_aa
. | TRBJ2-7 | TRBV7-9 | TRBD2 | TGTGCCAGCAGCTCAAATAAGGGACTAGCAGTCGACTACGAGCAGTACTTC | CASSSNKGLAVDYEQYF
. | TRBJ2-2 | TRBV5-4 | . | TGTGCCAGCAGCTTAAGGGGGTCCGGGGAGCTGTTTTTT | CASSLRGSGELFF
. | TRBJ1-4 | TRBV7-9 | . | TGTGCCAGCAGCTTATTTCTACAGGGAATCGATGAAAAACTGTTTTTT | CASSLFLQGIDEKLFF
. | TRBJ2-2 | TRBV7-2 | TRBD2 | TGTGCCAGCAGCTCGGGGAGGGGCACCGGGGAGCTGTTTTTT | CASSSGRGTGELFF
few | TRBJ2-7 | TRBV6-2/TRBV6-3 | TRBD1 | TGTGCCAGCAGTGGACAGGGGGCTTCCTACGAGCAGTACTTC | CASSGQGASYEQYF
. | TRBJ1-2 | TRBV6-6 | . | TGTGCCAGCAGTTACCTAGGGGGGGACTATGGCTACACCTTC | CASSYLGGDYGYTF
. | TRBJ1-3 | TRBV28 | TRBD1 | TGTGCCAGCAGTATCCCGACAGGGGGCCGATACACCATATATTTT | CASSIPTGGRYTIYF
. | TRBJ1-4 | TRBV30 | TRBD1 | TGTGCCTGGAGTGTAAGGACAGGGGGTAATGAAAAACTGTTTTTT | CAWSVRTGGNEKLFF
. | TRBJ1-2 | TRBV2 | . | TGTGCCAGCAGTGCAGGACAGATTCGCTATGGCTACACCTTC | CASSAGQIRYGYTF
. | TRBJ1-6 | TRBV4-2 | TRBD1 | TGTGCCAGCAGCCAGACCGGGACAGGGAATTCACCCCTCCACTTT | CASSQTGTGNSPLHF
. | TRBJ2-1 | TRBV7-9 | TRBD1 | TGTGCCAGCAGCGTGGGACAGCCCTACAATGAGCAGTTCTTC | CASSVGQPYNEQFF
. | TRBJ1-6 | TRBV29-1 | . | TGCAGCGCAGGACAGTCTATCAATTCACCCCTCCACTTT | CSAGQSINSPLHF
few | TRBJ2-2 | TRBV27 | TRBD2 | TGTGCCAGCAGTTCTCGACTAGCGTCGAACACCGGGGAGCTGTTTTTT | CASSSRLASNTGELFF
few | TRBJ2-7 | TRBV6-6 | . | TGTGCCAGCAGCTCGGGACAAGCTGGCTTGGAGCAGTACTTC | CASSSGQAGLEQYF
. | TRBJ2-7 | TRBV19 | TRBD1 | TGTGCCAGTAGTCAAGGGACAGGGCAAACCTACGAGCAGTACTTC | CASSQGTGQTYEQYF
. | TRBJ2-5 | TRBV2 | TRBD2 | TGTGCCAGCGGGGGGGAACCCCAAGAGACCCAGTACTTC | CASGGEPQETQYF
. | TRBJ1-1 | TRBV4-1 | . | TGCGCCAGCAGCCAAATATGGAACACTGAAGCTTTCTTT | CASSQIWNTEAFF
. | TRBJ2-2 | TRBV4-1 | TRBD2 | TGCGCCAGCAGCCAAGACGGACTAGTAGGCGCCGGGGAGCTGTTTTTT | CASSQDGLVGAGELFF
. | TRBJ2-5 | TRBV27 | . | TGTGCCAGCAGTTTATGGGCCAGCCAAGAGACCCAGTACTTC | CASSLWASQETQYF
once | TRBJ1-3 | TRBV28 | TRBD1 | TGTGCCAGCAGTTCACCAGACAGGGTGGCTGGAAACACCATATATTTT | CASSSPDRVAGNTIYF
few | TRBJ1-5 | TRBV7-8 | . | TGTGCCAGCAGCAGACTGACAGGCAACAATCAGCCCCAGCATTTT | CASSRLTGNNQPQHF
. | TRBJ2-7 | TRBV29-1 | TRBD2 | TGCAGCGTCGAATCTGGGGGGGAAAGCTCCTACGAGCAGTACTTC | CSVESGGESSYEQYF
. | TRBJ2-5 | TRBV28 | TRBD1 | TGTGCCAGCAGTTCGGGACAGGGCGTGGAGACCCAGTACTTC | CASSSGQGVETQYF
. | TRBJ2-7 | TRBV3-1/TRBV3-2 | . | TGTGCCAGCAGCCAAGACCCGGGTGCCCACTCCTACGAGCAGTACTTC | CASSQDPGAHSYEQYF
once | TRBJ2-3 | TRBV5-1 | . | TGCGCCAGCAGAGTGGGGCCGAGCACAGATACGCAGTATTTT | CASRVGPSTDTQYF
. | TRBJ1-2 | TRBV19 | . | TGTGCCAGTAGGGATGGGAGTGACAACGGCTACACCTTC | CASRDGSDNGYTF
. | TRBJ2-1 | TRBV2 | . | TGTGCCAGCAGTGAAAGCGGCCTTAACTACAATGAGCAGTTCTTC | CASSESGLNYNEQFF
. | TRBJ2-1 | TRBV5-5 | TRBD2 | TGTGCCAGCAGCGGGAGCGGGAGGATCTACAATGAGCAGTTCTTC | CASSGSGRIYNEQFF
. | TRBJ1-5 | TRBV5-6 | TRBD1 | TGTGCCAGCAGCTTAGGAACAGGGGGAGATCAGCCCCAGCATTTT | CASSLGTGGDQPQHF
few | TRBJ1-2 | TRBV7-2 | . | TGTGCCAGCAGCTTTCGACAGGCGAGATATGGCTACACCTTC | CASSFRQARYGYTF
. | TRBJ2-2 | TRBV9 | . | TGTGCCAGCAGCCCTACTTCCGCGGATGGGACCGGGGAGCTGTTTTTT | CASSPTSADGTGELFF